One sample yielded the 26 T cell receptor beta chains listed below, sequenced in a study of patients and donors after allogeneic stem cell transplantation. TCRdb analysed the RT-PCR reads with MiXCR anew, one entry per CDR3 protein. The data show 87,000 or so distinct CDR3 sequences, with 4% to 5% seen just once and less than 3% held by the top ten. The source material was blood, either unsorted or a sorted T cell fraction (not recorded which). The receptors stem from a human donor who was either an allogeneic HSCT recipient or a stem cell or donor lymphocyte infusion donor (not recorded which). It is not recorded whose cells these are; they may come from a transplant donor.

This clonotype was counted many times. The chain combines TRBV29-1 with TRBJ2-3, with D perhaps TRBD1 (5 bases). Trimming pared 6 bases from V and 1 base from J, leaving 14 bases between. CDR1 is SQVTM and CDR2 is ANQGSEA in the germline V gene. The CDR3 contains 14 residues. DNA for the CDR3: TGCAGCGTCGTAAGGGGTTGGGGCACAGATACGCAGTATTTT. This gives the protein CSVVRGWGTDTQYF.

This clonotype was observed at least ten times. The rearrangement joins TRBV5-1 to TRBJ2-2; TRBD2 might be the D (5 bases). Looked up from germline, CDR1 is SGHRS and CDR2 is YFSETQ. V lost 5 bases and J lost 3, with 20 bases in between. The CDR3 is 17 amino acids. The CDR3, as DNA: TGCGCCAGCAGACGCGGCCCCGTAGCGTTGGACACCGGGGAGCTGTTTTTT. Translation: CASRRGPVALDTGELFF.

This clonotype has a handful of counts. The chain has TRBV3-1 and TRBJ2-3; no firm D call. Deletions cut 3 bases from V and 4 bases from J, with 17 bases between. CDR3 length equals 16 residues. The V gene's germline CDR1 is LGHDT and CDR2 YNNKEL (reference sequence). CDR3 region: CASSHGLRQAADTQYF. CDR3 DNA sequence: TGTGCCAGCAGCCACGGGCTCCGTCAAGCAGCAGATACGCAGTATTTT.

This clonotype was detected ten times or more. The chain links TRBV13 to TRBJ1-3; D remains ambiguous. The germline V gene has CDR1 PRHDT and CDR2 FYEKMQ (reference sequence). Trimming took off 2 bases at V and 0 bases at J, with 5 bases between the two ends. The CDR3 consists of 14 residues. The CDR3 region is CASSLTSSGNTIYF. In nucleotides, the CDR3 is TGTGCCAGCAGCTTAACAAGCTCTGGAAACACCATATATTTT.

There are many counts of this clonotype. This chain uses TRBV19 with TRBJ2-1, with 7 bases that match TRBD1. J lost 9 bases, V lost 6 bases, and 17 bases had no gene match. CDR3 length equals 16 residues. Germline V gives CDR1 LNHDA, CDR2 SQIVND (reference sequence). DNA of the CDR3: TGTGCCAGTAGGATTTTCGACGGGGTTGGGGACAGTGAGCAGTTCTTC. Amino acid sequence: CASRIFDGVGDSEQFF.

This clonotype was picked up many times. The chain uses TRBV6-1 and TRBJ1-2; 11 nucleotides match TRBD1. Unmatched junction bases numbered 6, after V lost 10 bases and J lost 2 bases. Germline lookup yields CDR1 MNHNS and CDR2 SASEGT. The length of the CDR3 is 14 residues. The CDR3 reads CATLRTGGNYGYTF. The CDR3 DNA is TGTGCCACCTTGAGGACAGGGGGCAACTATGGCTACACCTTC.

This clonotype came up many times. V is TRBV5-4 and J is TRBJ2-5, with D possibly TRBD2 on 5 matching bases. The CDR3 spans 15 residues. V was shortened by 0 bases and J by 5 bases, with 14 bases between the two germline ends. The germline CDR1 and CDR2 sequences are SGHNT and YYREEE (reference sequence). DNA of the CDR3: TGTGCCAGCAGCTTGGGGAGGATAGGGAGCGAGACCCAGTACTTC. Amino acid sequence: CASSLGRIGSETQYF.

This clonotype has at least ten counts. The V gene is TRBV5-1, the J gene TRBJ2-1; D not resolved. Germline loops: CDR1 SGHRS, CDR2 YFSETQ. The CDR3 covers 12 residues. V was pared by 6 bases and J by 1 base, with 5 bases between. The CDR3 DNA sequence: TGCGCCAGCACTGAATCCTACAATGAGCAGTTCTTC. It yields the protein CASTESYNEQFF.

This clonotype was observed a handful of times. The chain carries TRBV28 and TRBJ2-3; a weak D match, TRBD2 (5 bases). The CDR3 runs to 13 residues. CDR1 is MDHEN and CDR2 is SYDVKM in the germline V gene. The germline V and J ends were trimmed by 3 bases and 2 bases, with 6 bases remaining between them. The CDR3 nucleotides are TGTGCCAGCAGTTTCGGGAACACAGATACGCAGTATTTT. Translating gives CASSFGNTDTQYF. Complete variable domain (other parts from reference TRBV28 and TRBJ2-3): DVKVTQSSRYLVKRTGEKVFLECVQDMDHENMFWYRQDPGLGLRLIYFSYDVKMKEKGDIPEGYSVSREKKERFSLILESASTNQTSMYLCASSFGNTDTQYFGPGTRLTVL.

This clonotype has a count of ten or more. The CDR3 bases are TGCGCCAGCAGCTTACCAACCGGGACAGGGGATGGCTACACCTTC. It is translated as CASSLPTGTGDGYTF. The V gene is TRBV5-1, the J gene TRBJ1-2; 10 bases match TRBD1. This CDR3 has 15 amino acids. The germline CDR1 and CDR2 sequences are SGHRS and YFSETQ. With 2 bases clipped from V and 6 bases from J, the junction kept 7 bases outside the gene matches.

This clonotype was counted many times. The chain is built from TRBV28 and TRBJ1-5; the match to TRBD1 covers 7 bases. Looked up from germline, CDR1 is MDHEN and CDR2 is SYDVKM. V lost 5 bases to trimming and J lost 3 bases; unmatched junction nucleotides: 13. There are 17 residues in the CDR3. The CDR3 DNA is TGTGCCAGCAGTCCCCGGGACAGCTCCCTCCACAATCAGCCCCAGCATTTT. Encoded protein: CASSPRDSSLHNQPQHF.

J is TRBJ1-4 and V is TRBV3-1, with 7 nucleotides matching TRBD1. The length of the CDR3 is 17 residues. Germline V gene lookup returns CDR1 LGHDT and CDR2 YNNKEL (reference sequence). V shed 2 bases and J 0 bases; nucleotides not matched to a gene: 6. The CDR3 bases are TGTGCCAGCAGCCAACCCGACAGGGTGGCAACTAATGAAAAACTGTTTTTT. It codes for CASSQPDRVATNEKLFF.

There are a few counts of this clonotype. This chain joins TRBV27 and TRBJ1-6; D might be TRBD1 (6 bases). The germline V gene encodes CDR1 MNHEY and CDR2 SMNVEV (reference sequence). Trimming pared 2 bases from V and 1 base from J, leaving 12 bases between. The CDR3 loop spans 17 amino acids. Written as DNA, the CDR3 is TGTGCCAGCAGTTTAAGTAGGGGGAGGTCCTATAATTCACCCCTCCACTTT. It specifies CASSLSRGRSYNSPLHF.

The J gene is TRBJ2-3, the V gene TRBV10-2, with TRBD1 identical over 8 bases. V gave up 4 bases and J gave up 1 base; unmatched junction bases: 4. The CDR3 covers 15 residues. CDR1 and CDR2 from the germline V gene are WSHSY and SAAADI. The CDR3 region is CASSGRGQGTDTQYF. CDR3 sequence (DNA): TGCGCCAGCAGTGGCAGGGGGCAGGGCACAGATACGCAGTATTTT.

The rearrangement uses TRBV11-3 and TRBJ1-2; the D is unclear. V lost 5 bases and J lost 5, with 9 bases in between. This CDR3 spans 12 amino acids. CDR1 and CDR2 from the germline V gene are SGHNT and YENEEA. For the CDR3, the DNA is TGTGCCAGCAGCAAGTGGCGTTATGGCTACACCTTC. Amino acids: CASSKWRYGYTF.

This clonotype came up many times. This chain connects TRBV5-1 to TRBJ2-2, with 7 nucleotides matching TRBD1. The CDR3 runs to 15 residues. Germline loops: CDR1 SGHRS, CDR2 YFSETQ. V was pared by 2 bases and J by 3 bases, with 4 bases of the junction left unmatched. The CDR3 DNA is TGCGCCAGCAGCTTCGGGACAGCTGACACCGGGGAGCTGTTTTTT. It specifies CASSFGTADTGELFF.

Comment on this clonotype: A much more abundant neighbour one base away suggests this may be a read error. The CDR3 ends on some other residue instead of the conserved phenylalanine or tryptophan, so this is likely a read error. The genes are TRBV30 and TRBJ1-1; D gene unclear. The CDR3 contains 15 residues. Trimming pared 3 bases from V and 0 bases from J, leaving 14 bases between. CDR1 and CDR2 from the germline V gene are GTSNPN and SVGIG (reference sequence). The CDR3 nucleotides are TGTGCCTGGAGGGGTGGGAGCACTATGAACACTGAAGCTTTCTCT. Translating gives CAWRGGSTMNTEAFS.

This clonotype was observed many times. The chain links TRBV4-1 to TRBJ1-1, with 12 positions matching TRBD1. The germline V gene has CDR1 MGHRA and CDR2 YSYEKL. V lost 3 bases to trimming and J lost 5 bases; unmatched junction nucleotides: 10. This CDR3 has 17 residues. The CDR3: CASSHPRDRGHGTEAFF. DNA for the CDR3: TGCGCCAGCAGCCACCCTAGGGACAGGGGGCATGGTACTGAAGCTTTCTTT.

Many counts were recorded for this clonotype. The DNA for the CDR3 is TGTGCCAGCAGTGAAGCTAGGGGACTGGTCTACGAGCAGTACTTC. Translating it yields CASSEARGLVYEQYF. The V gene is TRBV6-1, the J gene TRBJ2-7; TRBD2 is a possible D gene (6 bases). CDR1 and CDR2 (germline): MNHNS, SASEGT. The CDR3 is made up of 15 amino acids. V was shortened by 0 bases and J by 3 bases, with 12 bases between the two germline ends.

This clonotype was detected many times. V usage is TRBV20-1 and J usage is TRBJ2-1; 11 bases fit TRBD2. J lost 0 bases, V lost 3 bases, and 10 bases had no gene match. The CDR3 extends over 18 amino acids. Germline V CDR1 and CDR2: DFQATT, SNEGSKA (reference sequence). The CDR3 here is CSASFRLAGTTSYNEQFF. The CDR3 DNA reads TGCAGTGCTAGTTTCAGACTAGCGGGGACCACCTCCTACAATGAGCAGTTCTTC.

This clonotype has at least ten counts. This may stem from a read error, because a much larger clone lies one nucleotide away. The CDR3 DNA is TGTGCCAGTAAAGACAGGTCCTACACCGGGGAGCTGCTTTTT. It specifies CASKDRSYTGELLF. The rearrangement links TRBV19 to TRBJ2-2, with D possibly matching TRBD1 (6 bases). The CDR3 consists of 14 residues. CDR1 is LNHDA, CDR2 SQIVND, per germline (reference sequence). The full variable domain, in which reference TRBV19 and TRBJ2-2 provide the parts outside the CDR3, is DGGITQSPKYLFRKEGQNVTLSCEQNLNHDAMYWYRQDPGQGLRLIYYSQIVNDFQKGDIAEGYSVSREKKESFPLTVTSAQKNPTAFYLCASKDRSYTGELLFGEGSRLTVL.

There are many counts of this clonotype. The chain employs TRBV2 and TRBJ1-1; 7 bases are shared with TRBD1. The CDR3 spans 13 residues. CDR1 and CDR2 (germline): SNHLY, FYNNEI. Losses at the gene ends were 10 bases for V and 3 bases for J; bases not matched to a gene: 8. CDR3 nucleotides: TGTGCCACCGGACAGGCGAGGGACACTGAAGCTTTCTTT. This sequence encodes CATGQARDTEAFF.

V usage is TRBV9 and J usage is TRBJ2-1; TRBD2 agrees at 10 bases. Unmatched junction bases numbered 3, after V lost 2 bases and J lost 4 bases. The germline V gene encodes CDR1 SGDLS and CDR2 YYNGEE. This CDR3 has 15 amino acids. For the CDR3, the DNA is TGTGCCAGCAGCGTCGGACTAGCGGAGTACAATGAGCAGTTCTTC. Translated: CASSVGLAEYNEQFF.

This clonotype was recorded many times. The chain uses TRBV27 and TRBJ1-2, with 7 bases aligning to TRBD1. Germline V gives CDR1 MNHEY, CDR2 SMNVEV (reference sequence). The CDR3 consists of 16 residues. V was pared by 5 bases and J by 4 bases, with 13 bases of the junction left unmatched. CDR3 in DNA: TGTGCCAGCAGTACGACAGGGCTGATTAGGGTCTATGGCTACACCTTC. The encoded protein is CASSTTGLIRVYGYTF.

The table lists this clonotype with a few counts. The V and J genes are TRBV6-2 or TRBV6-3 and TRBJ2-7; D gene unclear. The CDR3 sequence is 16 residues long. Trimming pared 1 base from V and 0 bases from J, leaving 13 bases between. Per germline, CDR1 MNHEY and CDR2 SVGEGT. The CDR3 coding sequence is TGTGCCAGCAGTTACTTTTTCCGGTCATCCTCCTACGAGCAGTACTTC. Amino acid sequence: CASSYFFRSSSYEQYF.

This clonotype was observed at least ten times. The chain links TRBV15 to TRBJ2-3; D is unresolved. The germline V and J ends were trimmed by 0 bases and 4 bases, with 11 bases remaining between them. Germline V CDR1 and CDR2: LNHNV, YYDKDF (reference sequence). The CDR3 loop spans 15 amino acids. CDR3 nucleotide sequence: TGTGCCACCAGCAGAGAACCCCAGGTCGCAGATACGCAGTATTTT. It encodes CATSREPQVADTQYF. Based on the CDR3 plus reference TRBV15 and TRBJ2-3, the full variable domain is DAMVIQNPRYQVTQFGKPVTLSCSQTLNHNVMYWYQQKSSQAPKLLFHYYDKDFNNEADTPDNFQSRRPNTSFCFLDIRSPGLGDTAMYLCATSREPQVADTQYFGPGTRLTVL.